These T cell receptor beta chains were read from a single sample in a study of T cells in Graves' hyperthyroidism and ophthalmopathy. TCRdb re-derived calls from the multiplex PCR reads in MiXCR, one entry per CDR3 protein. The sample includes over 250,000 distinct CDR3 sequences, approximately 13% seen only once; the top ten take 34%. Sequenced sample: blood. The origin of the receptors is a middle-aged woman with Graves' ophthalmopathy. The CDR3 runs from the conserved cysteine through the conserved F or W. The D gene is left open where the match is weak. Where a row states a size, it is once, few, many or the class of an expanded clone; other rows omit it.

CDR3 length,V gene,D gene,J gene,clone size,CDR3 DNA,CDR3 protein
14,TRBV5-6,-,TRBJ1-6,few,TGTGCCAGCAGCTGGACAGAGGAGTATTCACCCCTCCACTTT,CASSWTEEYSPLHF
15,TRBV28,TRBD2,TRBJ2-4,many,TGTGCCAGCAGTTTACTAGCGGGAGTCAAAAACATTCAGTACTTC,CASSLLAGVKNIQYF
16,TRBV20-1,TRBD1,TRBJ1-2,-,TGCAGTGCTAGAGCCGGAATGTGGGACAGGGGAAATGGCTACACCTTC,CSARAGMWDRGNGYTF
15,TRBV5-1,TRBD1,TRBJ2-3,-,TGCGCCAGCAGCGCAGGACAGGGGGCGAAAGATACGCAGTATTTT,CASSAGQGAKDTQYF
13,TRBV2,-,TRBJ1-1,many,TGTGCCAGCAGGCCTGGAACCGCCATTAGGGCTTTCTTT,CASRPGTAIRAFF
14,TRBV10-3,TRBD1,TRBJ2-7,-,TGTGCCATCAGTGAGCAAACAGGGGTTTACGAGCAGTACTTC,CAISEQTGVYEQYF
15,TRBV29-1,TRBD1,TRBJ2-7,-,TGCAGCGTCCTTGGAAGGGACAGGGGGCTGGGGGAGCAGTACTTC,CSVLGRDRGLGEQYF
14,TRBV7-6,TRBD1,TRBJ1-2,-,TGTGCCAGCAGCTTAACAACAGGGGTCGATGGCTACACCTTC,CASSLTTGVDGYTF
15,TRBV10-3,-,TRBJ2-2,-,TGTGCCATCAGTTCTGGGACAAAATACACCGGGGAGCTGTTTTTT,CAISSGTKYTGELFF
15,TRBV4-1,-,TRBJ1-1,-,TGTGCCAGCAGCCAAGAGTTGTCCGTGAACACTGAAGCTTTCTTT,CASSQELSVNTEAFF
16,TRBV6-1,TRBD1,TRBJ2-1,many,TGTGCCAGCAGCCCGGGACAGTTAGCACCCTACAATGAGCAGTTCTTC,CASSPGQLAPYNEQFF
13,TRBV6-5,-,TRBJ2-1,many,TGTGCCAGCAGTTACTCGAGGGCGAATGAGCAGTTCTTC,CASSYSRANEQFF
14,TRBV20-1,TRBD1,TRBJ2-1,many,TGCAGTGCTAGAGCGCAGGGGGCTTTGAATGAGCAGTTCTTC,CSARAQGALNEQFF
15,TRBV18,-,TRBJ1-5,few,TGTGCCAGCTCACCTAGTTATAGGGGTCATCAGCCCCAGCATTTT,CASSPSYRGHQPQHF
13,TRBV20-1,-,TRBJ2-1,many,TGCAGTGCTACCGAGGGCTGGGGGAATGAGCAGTTCTTC,CSATEGWGNEQFF
16,TRBV5-4,TRBD2,TRBJ2-3,-,TGTGCCAGCAGCATACGGACTAGCGGGAGGGATCATACGCAGTATTTT,CASSIRTSGRDHTQYF
13,TRBV2,-,TRBJ2-7,many,TGTGCCAGCAGCGCTGGACAAGCCTACGAGCAGTACTTC,CASSAGQAYEQYF
15,TRBV7-9,-,TRBJ2-7,many,TGTGCCAGCAGCAGCCGGACAGGCGGGATCGACGAGCAGTACTTC,CASSSRTGGIDEQYF
13,TRBV20-1,-,TRBJ2-7,-,TGCAGTGCTACCGGGACATCCTCCTACGAGCAGTACTTC,CSATGTSSYEQYF
17,TRBV6-1,-,TRBJ2-7,many,TGTGCCAGCAGTGAAATTTTGCTGTTTGAGATTCTGTACGAGCAGTACTTC,CASSEILLFEILYEQYF
14,TRBV2,TRBD1,TRBJ2-7,many,TGTGCCAGCAAGTTTGGACAGGGGCAATACGAGCAGTACTTC,CASKFGQGQYEQYF
17,TRBV19,-,TRBJ1-1,-,TGTGCCAGTAGTATGAAGGGGCCCACGGGGGTAGTCACTGAAGCTTTCTTT,CASSMKGPTGVVTEAFF
13,TRBV5-1,-,TRBJ1-1,few,TGCGCCAGCGGCACGGATCGGAACACTGAAGCTTTCTTT,CASGTDRNTEAFF
14,TRBV10-3,-,TRBJ2-1,many,TGTGCCGCGACCGGGGCAGTCAACTCCTACGAGCAGTTCTTC,CAATGAVNSYEQFF
10,TRBV20-1,TRBD2,TRBJ2-7,few,TGCAGTCCTGAGCGGGGCGAGCAGTACTTC,CSPERGEQYF
15,TRBV12-3/TRBV12-4,TRBD2,TRBJ2-7,many,TGTGCCAGCAGTGGGTTAGCGGGAGGGCCCTACGAGCAGTACTTC,CASSGLAGGPYEQYF
17,TRBV24-1,TRBD1,TRBJ2-1,few,TGTGCCACCAGTGATTTACCGGGACAGGGGATTTTCGATGAGCAGTTCTTC,CATSDLPGQGIFDEQFF
14,TRBV24-1,-,TRBJ2-7,many,TGTGCCACCTCGCGAACGGGTGAGGGGGACGAGCAGTACTTC,CATSRTGEGDEQYF
19,TRBV30,TRBD2,TRBJ2-1,few,TGTGCCTCGGGGGGGGGCAGGGGTAGTAGCGGTAGCTCCTACAATGAGCAGTTCTTC,CASGGGRGSSGSSYNEQFF
15,TRBV3-1,-,TRBJ1-2,few,TGTGCCAGCAGCCAATGGGGGGATGATAACTATGGCTACACCTTC,CASSQWGDDNYGYTF
13,TRBV29-1,TRBD1,TRBJ2-1,-,TGCAGCGTCGCGGACAGGGTTGTGAATGAGCAGTTCTTC,CSVADRVVNEQFF
18,TRBV19,-,TRBJ1-5,many,TGTGCCAGTAGTATAGATCCAGGACGGATGTATAGCAATCAGCCCCAGCATTTT,CASSIDPGRMYSNQPQHF
14,TRBV6-1,TRBD1,TRBJ2-7,many,TGTGCCAGCAGTCGCGACAGGGGAAGCCACGAGCAGTACTTC,CASSRDRGSHEQYF
14,TRBV7-6,-,TRBJ2-7,many,TGTGCCAGCAGCTTAGGGACATCCTCCTACGAGCAGTACTTC,CASSLGTSSYEQYF
13,TRBV18,-,TRBJ1-1,many,TGTGCCAGCTCACCACGACAGAACACTGAAGCTTTCTTT,CASSPRQNTEAFF
16,TRBV20-1,TRBD1,TRBJ1-3,many,TGCAGTGCTAGACCTCCCGGACAGGCCGGTGGAAACACCATATATTTT,CSARPPGQAGGNTIYF
15,TRBV5-1,TRBD1,TRBJ2-7,-,TGCGCCAGCAGCCTTGGGACAGTAGGATCCTACGAGCAGTACTTC,CASSLGTVGSYEQYF
15,TRBV7-9,TRBD1,TRBJ1-1,few,TGTGCCAGCAGCCCAGGGGGGGGGGGTAGGACTGAAGCTTTCTTT,CASSPGGGGRTEAFF
13,TRBV20-1,-,TRBJ1-5,-,TGCAGCGCTAGTGGAGATAGCAATCAGCCCCAGCATTTT,CSASGDSNQPQHF
15,TRBV5-6,-,TRBJ2-5,-,TGTGCCAGCAGCTTGGCCTTGGCAGGCCAAGAGACCCAGTACTTC,CASSLALAGQETQYF
13,TRBV3-1,-,TRBJ1-2,-,TGTGCCAGCAGCCAAGGGGTTCGTTATGGCTACACCTTC,CASSQGVRYGYTF
12,TRBV2,-,TRBJ2-7,many,TGTGCCAGCAACAGGGCCGGGTACGAGCAGTACTTC,CASNRAGYEQYF
14,TRBV3-1,-,TRBJ1-2,-,TGTGCCAGCAGCCAAGACCCTTTAGAGGGCGGCTACACCTTC,CASSQDPLEGGYTF
20,TRBV4-1,TRBD1,TRBJ1-4,-,TGCGCCAGCAGCCAACAAATTCTGACAGGGGGCGCATCTACTAATGAAAAACTGTTTTTT,CASSQQILTGGASTNEKLFF
12,TRBV12-3/TRBV12-4,-,TRBJ2-1,few,TGTGCCAGCAGTTTAACGGGCCTGAAGCAGTTCTTC,CASSLTGLKQFF
16,TRBV6-1,TRBD2,TRBJ2-1,few,TGTGCCAGCAGACCTACTAGCGGGCCCTTCAGGCATGAGCAGTTCTTC,CASRPTSGPFRHEQFF
12,TRBV6-5,-,TRBJ2-5,many,TGTGCCAGCAGTTACTGGGAAGAGACCCAGTACTTC,CASSYWEETQYF
13,TRBV29-1,-,TRBJ2-5,few,TGCAGCGTCCCTCAAGCAGGGCCGGGGACCCAGTACTTC,CSVPQAGPGTQYF
13,TRBV20-1,-,TRBJ2-5,many,TGCAGTGCTAGAGTAGGGGCCCAAGAGACCCAGTACTTC,CSARVGAQETQYF
14,TRBV29-1,-,TRBJ1-1,many,TGCAGCGTTGAAGTTTGGGGTCGGAGCACTGAAGCTTTCTTT,CSVEVWGRSTEAFF
16,TRBV5-4,-,TRBJ1-2,few,TGTGCCAGCAGCTTGGAGTTGGGGTTGGCTAACTATGGCTACACCTTC,CASSLELGLANYGYTF
13,TRBV20-1,-,TRBJ2-1,many,TGCAGTGCGTCCAGGGGCTCCTACAATGAGCAGTTCTTC,CSASRGSYNEQFF
16,TRBV2,TRBD2,TRBJ2-3,many,TGTGCCAGCAGCCTCATCCTAGCGGGTAGCACAGATACGCAGTATTTT,CASSLILAGSTDTQYF
16,TRBV6-6,-,TRBJ2-7,many,TGTGCCAGCAGTTACTCGAATGACAAGGCCCTCTACGAGCAGTACTTC,CASSYSNDKALYEQYF
14,TRBV27,TRBD2,TRBJ2-7,-,TGTGCCAGCAGTGTAACTAGCGGGGAGCCCGGGCAGTACTTC,CASSVTSGEPGQYF